Listed below are T cell receptor beta chains from one sample, sequenced in a study of T cells in Graves' hyperthyroidism and ophthalmopathy. MiXCR was run by TCRdb on the multiplex PCR reads, yielding one entry per CDR3 protein. The sample has roughly 750,000 distinct CDR3 sequences, less than 20% seen once; the top ten hold under 10%. Source material: blood. The receptor source for this set is a young man with Graves' hyperthyroidism. Each CDR3 is given with its conserved first and last residue. The D gene is left open where the match is weak. Expanded clones are given a class, and other clones once, few, many or no size at all.

cdr3_aa cdr3_nt v_call clone_size d_call j_call
CASSLGDRLRWQYF TGTGCCAGCAGTTTAGGGGACAGGCTACGTTGGCAGTACTTC TRBV28 many TRBD1 TRBJ2-7
CASSPPVGGRTEAFF TGTGCCAGCAGCCCCCCGGTGGGGGGCCGAACTGAAGCTTTCTTT TRBV11-1 many - TRBJ1-1
CASSFPRTSGSYYNEQFF TGCGCCAGCAGCTTCCCCCGGACTAGCGGGAGCTACTACAATGAGCAGTTCTTC TRBV5-1 - TRBD2 TRBJ2-1
CSEQGSEGTDTQYF TGCAGCGAGCAGGGGAGTGAGGGCACAGATACGCAGTATTTT TRBV29-1 - - TRBJ2-3
CASSPRTVPNTGELFF TGTGCCAGCTCACCAAGGACAGTCCCGAACACCGGGGAGCTGTTTTTT TRBV18 - - TRBJ2-2
CASSPRPAGGPDEQFF TGTGCCAGCAGCCCCCGGCCAGCGGGAGGGCCGGATGAGCAGTTCTTC TRBV14 few TRBD2 TRBJ2-1
CSAVPGRAYYGYTF TGCAGTGCTGTCCCCGGGAGGGCCTACTATGGCTACACCTTC TRBV20-1 - - TRBJ1-2
CATSPKPGQGAYEQYF TGTGCCACCAGCCCCAAACCGGGACAGGGGGCCTACGAGCAGTACTTC TRBV24-1 - TRBD1 TRBJ2-7
CASSFGTHGYTF TGCGCCAGCAGCTTCGGGACACATGGCTACACCTTC TRBV5-1 few - TRBJ1-2
CAWSGEVDQPQHF TGTGCCTGGAGCGGGGAGGTTGACCAGCCCCAGCATTTT TRBV30 many - TRBJ1-5
CASRPNPLGYEQYF TGTGCCAGCAGGCCCAACCCGTTAGGCTACGAGCAGTACTTC TRBV7-8 - - TRBJ2-7
CASSPGFSNQPQHF TGTGCCAGCAGCCCAGGGTTTAGCAATCAGCCCCAGCATTTT TRBV3-1 many - TRBJ1-5
CASFRQGNEKLFF TGTGCCAGCTTTCGACAGGGGAATGAAAAACTGTTTTTT TRBV12-3/TRBV12-4 few TRBD1 TRBJ1-4
CASTGTLGTGTQYF TGTGCCAGCACCGGGACCCTAGGGACTGGGACCCAGTACTTC TRBV12-3/TRBV12-4 few - TRBJ2-5
CASSSGLADSYEQYF TGTGCCAGCAGTTCGGGACTAGCCGACTCCTACGAGCAGTACTTC TRBV3-1 - TRBD2 TRBJ2-7
CASSPGPSGLKYF TGTGCCAGCAGTCCCGGGCCGTCGGGTTTGAAGTACTTC TRBV27 - - TRBJ2-5
CASSQAHPLAGEWETQYF TGTGCCAGCAGCCAGGCCCACCCGCTAGCGGGAGAATGGGAGACCCAGTACTTC TRBV3-1 few TRBD2 TRBJ2-5
CASTYGRSSGNTIYF TGTGCCAGTACCTACGGCCGAAGCTCTGGAAACACCATATATTTT TRBV19 few - TRBJ1-3
CASTPDRVDQPQHF TGTGCCAGCACCCCGGACAGGGTGGATCAGCCCCAGCATTTT TRBV12-3/TRBV12-4 many TRBD1 TRBJ1-5
CATSSIIGTNAYEQYF TGTGCCACCTCTTCCATTATCGGGACCAACGCCTACGAGCAGTACTTC TRBV11-2 many - TRBJ2-7
CASSFGTGSNGELFF TGTGCCAGCAGTTTTGGGACAGGGAGTAACGGGGAGCTGTTTTTT TRBV12-3/TRBV12-4 many TRBD1 TRBJ2-2
CASSDREGDTQYF TGTGCCAGCAGCGACCGAGAGGGAGATACGCAGTATTTT TRBV6-2/TRBV6-3 many - TRBJ2-3
CASSPNLVFTSEQYF TGTGCCAGCAGCCCAAATCTAGTGTTTACTAGCGAGCAGTACTTC TRBV14 - - TRBJ2-7
CAISPGTGVNEQFF TGTGCCATCAGCCCCGGGACAGGGGTCAATGAGCAGTTCTTC TRBV10-3 - TRBD1 TRBJ2-1
CAINLGGYSNQPQHF TGTGCCATCAATTTAGGAGGGTATAGCAATCAGCCCCAGCATTTT TRBV28 many - TRBJ1-5
CASSSGQGAWETQYF TGTGCCAGCAGTTCGGGACAGGGGGCATGGGAGACCCAGTACTTC TRBV12-3/TRBV12-4 many TRBD1 TRBJ2-5
CSARASHGRDFYEQYF TGCAGTGCTAGAGCCTCTCATGGCAGGGACTTCTACGAGCAGTACTTC TRBV20-1 few - TRBJ2-7
CASSLLTGTETQYF TGTGCCAGCAGTTTGTTGACAGGGACCGAGACCCAGTACTTC TRBV28 many TRBD1 TRBJ2-5
CASRSGWGLARDNEQFF TGTGCCAGCAGATCCGGGTGGGGACTCGCAAGGGACAATGAGCAGTTCTTC TRBV6-1 many - TRBJ2-1
CARSYEQYF TGTGCCCGCTCCTACGAGCAGTACTTC TRBV7-3 few - TRBJ2-7
CAWSVSGDHEQYF TGTGCCTGGAGTGTCTCAGGGGATCACGAGCAGTACTTC TRBV30 many - TRBJ2-7
CSATLDGVGYTF TGCAGTGCCACTCTTGACGGGGTTGGCTACACCTTC TRBV20-1 few - TRBJ1-2
CAWSFSDLTGDYGYTF TGTGCCTGGAGCTTTTCAGACCTGACAGGGGATTATGGCTACACCTTC TRBV30 few TRBD1 TRBJ1-2
CASSSDVGADTQYF TGTGCCAGCAGCTCGGACGTAGGGGCAGATACGCAGTATTTT TRBV7-2 few - TRBJ2-3
CASSLTGLRMNEQFF TGTGCCAGCAGTTTAACAGGGTTGCGAATGAATGAGCAGTTCTTC TRBV28 - - TRBJ2-1
CASSLQLGSAYEQYF TGTGCCAGCAGCTTACAGTTGGGCAGCGCCTACGAGCAGTACTTC TRBV7-2 many - TRBJ2-7
CASSTYNSLGTGLSGELFF TGTGCCAGCAGCACATATAACTCCTTAGGTACAGGCCTTTCCGGGGAGCTGTTTTTT TRBV5-4 few - TRBJ2-2
CASRGFEHEQFF TGTGCCAGCAGAGGTTTCGAGCATGAGCAGTTCTTC TRBV2 - - TRBJ2-1
CASSLAPGQGTREQYF TGTGCCAGCAGCTTAGCTCCAGGACAGGGAACAAGGGAGCAGTACTTC TRBV7-9 - TRBD1 TRBJ2-7
CATSEGAFYGYTF TGTGCCACCAGTGAGGGGGCTTTCTATGGCTACACCTTC TRBV24-1 - - TRBJ1-2
CASSLSAEGWDTEAFF TGTGCCAGCAGTTTATCCGCCGAGGGTTGGGACACTGAAGCTTTCTTT TRBV27 few - TRBJ1-1
CSVVGQGEATDTQYF TGCAGCGTGGTCGGACAGGGGGAGGCCACAGATACGCAGTATTTT TRBV29-1 few TRBD1 TRBJ2-3
CAWSGTGLILSRTEAFF TGTGCCTGGTCCGGGACAGGGTTAATCTTAAGTCGGACTGAAGCTTTCTTT TRBV30 - TRBD1 TRBJ1-1
CASSMTSGPSTDTQYF TGTGCCAGCAGTATGACTAGCGGGCCTAGCACAGATACGCAGTATTTT TRBV7-9 many TRBD2 TRBJ2-3
CASSRESTGLNIQYF TGCGCCAGCAGCCGGGAATCGACAGGACTAAACATTCAGTACTTC TRBV4-1 few - TRBJ2-4
CASSVGTNTEAFF TGTGCCAGCAGCGTCGGGACAAACACTGAAGCTTTCTTT TRBV7-9 many - TRBJ1-1
CASSLQVPEGYQETQYF TGCGCCAGCAGCTTACAGGTGCCAGAGGGGTACCAAGAGACCCAGTACTTC TRBV5-1 - - TRBJ2-5
CASSLGDRAYSNQPQHF TGTGCCAGCAGTTTAGGGGACAGGGCTTATAGCAATCAGCCCCAGCATTTT TRBV12-3/TRBV12-4 many TRBD1 TRBJ1-5
CSAREAMYGYTF TGCAGTGCTAGAGAGGCCATGTATGGCTACACCTTC TRBV20-1 - - TRBJ1-2
CATSDPSTGDGYTF TGTGCCACCAGTGATCCATCTACAGGGGATGGCTACACCTTC TRBV24-1 - TRBD1 TRBJ1-2
CVSSSSGQGAGSPLHF TGTGTCAGCAGCTCAAGCGGACAGGGGGCAGGGTCACCCCTCCACTTT TRBV28 - TRBD1 TRBJ1-6